These T cell receptor beta chains were read from a single sample in a study of OX40 agonist ivuxolimab in advanced cancers. The method was immunoSEQ multiplex PCR; TCRdb's version includes in-frame clones alone and lacks a portion of them. The profile covers 75,000 to 90,000 clones, with around 85% appearing a single time and more than 2% taken by the ten largest. The sample in question was CD4+ or CD8+ T cells sorted from blood, obtained in a trial of the OX40 agonist ivuxolimab. These receptor sequences come from an adult with an advanced solid tumor such as melanoma, head and neck, liver or kidney cancer. Both conserved end residues are trimmed from each CDR3. Clone size is not always given. Where it is, it says once, few, many or a class for expanded clones.

CDR3: ASSSDRASYEQY; V: TRBV7-3; J: TRBJ2-7; size: NA
CDR3: ASSYTGEGYT; V: TRBV28; J: TRBJ1-2; size: NA
CDR3: ASSLFGGATNEQF; V: TRBV7-2; J: TRBJ2-1; size: NA
CDR3: ASSLTIGLHSSTDTQY; V: TRBV11-2; J: TRBJ2-3; size: NA
CDR3: ASSFGVNYGYT; V: TRBV7-2; J: TRBJ1-2; size: NA
CDR3: ASSLGFDRVYGYT; V: TRBV5-5; J: TRBJ1-2; size: NA
CDR3: ASSWAPGQGGTEAF; V: TRBV5-1; J: TRBJ1-1; size: NA
CDR3: ASMQGIESGNTIY; V: TRBV19; J: TRBJ1-3; size: once
CDR3: ASSVGTGKGTEAF; V: TRBV5-5; J: TRBJ1-1; size: NA
CDR3: AIGGQQETQY; V: TRBV10-3; J: TRBJ2-5; size: NA
CDR3: ASSQGSLPEAF; V: TRBV4-2; J: TRBJ1-1; size: NA
CDR3: ASSMSRGDGANVLT; V: TRBV19; J: TRBJ2-6; size: NA
CDR3: ASRKGMGSGAQY; V: TRBV6-5; J: TRBJ2-5; size: NA
CDR3: ASSERAGTGLNTEAF; V: TRBV9; J: TRBJ1-1; size: NA
CDR3: AWSVGTYGYT; V: TRBV30; J: TRBJ1-2; size: NA
CDR3: ASSFPGQPLEAF; V: TRBV5-1; J: TRBJ1-1; size: few
CDR3: SASGETQY; V: TRBV20-1; J: TRBJ2-5; size: few
CDR3: ASSLVTSTNEKLF; V: TRBV5-1; J: TRBJ1-4; size: few
CDR3: ASSDWTRNEQF; V: TRBV2; J: TRBJ2-1; size: NA
CDR3: ASSQDELAGGTNTGELF; V: TRBV4-2; J: TRBJ2-2; size: NA
CDR3: ASSPGRGTNTGELF; V: TRBV9; J: TRBJ2-2; size: NA
CDR3: ASSLGGAPNEQY; V: TRBV5-1; J: TRBJ2-7; size: few